Each of the 25 T cell receptor beta chains below was sequenced from the same sample in a study of blood T cell repertoires in COVID-19. Some clones are missing from TCRdb's copy, which holds only in-frame ones; the method was immunoSEQ multiplex PCR. This table holds 400,000 to 500,000 clones, 86% found once. The sequenced sample was peripheral blood. The receptors stem from a woman in her 30s with active or convalescent COVID-19.

For this clone: In the same sample, other DNA sequences code for this CDR3. V gene TRBV4-1 combines with J gene TRBJ2-7; perhaps TRBD1 as D (6 bases). V was clipped by 1 base and J by 1 base, with 8 bases between them. The germline V gene encodes CDR1 MGHRA and CDR2 YSYEKL. There are 14 residues in the CDR3. The CDR3 spells CASSQVDSSYEQYF. DNA of the CDR3: TGCGCCAGCAGCCAAGTGGACAGTTCCTACGAGCAGTACTTC.

The chain couples TRBV15 to TRBJ1-3; no definite D call. The ends were cut back, 1 base at V and 4 bases at J, with 14 bases in the middle. This CDR3 contains 16 residues. Germline V gene data show CDR1 as LNHNV and CDR2 as YYDKDF (reference sequence). The CDR3 loop reads CATSRVGSSRGNTIYF. CDR3 sequence (DNA): TGTGCCACCAGCAGAGTTGGTAGCTCTAGAGGAAACACCATATATTTT.

J is TRBJ2-3 and V is TRBV24-1; maybe TRBD2 (6 bases). Germline loops: CDR1 KGHDR, CDR2 SFDVKD. Trimming took off 2 bases at V and 0 bases at J, with 11 bases between the two ends. The CDR3 runs 16 residues. DNA of the CDR3: TGTGCCACCAGTGATTCTGCGGGAAGAAGCACAGATACGCAGTATTTT. Residues: CATSDSAGRSTDTQYF.

This clone has just a few counts. The chain combines TRBV13 with TRBJ1-2; TRBD1 matches at 12 bases. This CDR3 is built from 15 residues. The trim removed 3 bases at V and 3 bases at J, leaving 2 bases unmatched. Germline assignment: CDR1 PRHDT and CDR2 FYEKMQ (reference sequence). In DNA, the CDR3 is TGTGCCAGCAGCTTGGGACAGGGGGCTGACTATGGCTACACCTTC. Amino acids: CASSLGQGADYGYTF.

The rearrangement uses TRBV4-2 and TRBJ1-6, with D hard to call. V lost 4 bases to trimming and J lost 6 bases, with 4 bases between them. This CDR3 region has 12 residues. The germline V gene encodes CDR1 LGHNA and CDR2 YNFKEQ. The DNA of the CDR3 is TGTGCCAGCAGCCTTAGTAATTCACCCCTCCACTTT. It codes for CASSLSNSPLHF.

The J gene is TRBJ2-7, the V gene TRBV11-2; TRBD2 matches at 7 bases. The CDR3 has 16 residues. Per the germline V gene, CDR1 is SGHAT and CDR2 is FQNNGV. The V segment lost 7 bases and the J segment 0 bases; nucleotides outside the gene matches: 12. CDR3 sequence: CASTVSGTTYSYEQYF. The DNA for the CDR3 is TGTGCCAGCACCGTCTCCGGGACTACCTACTCCTACGAGCAGTACTTC.

This sequence joins TRBV6-1 and TRBJ2-1; D might be TRBD1 (6 bases). Trimming stripped 3 bases from V and 4 bases from J, with 13 bases between. This CDR3 is built from 15 residues. CDR1 is MNHNS and CDR2 is SASEGT in the germline V gene. The CDR3 DNA reads TGTGCCAGCAGTGAGACAGGACACGGATACAATGAGCAGTTCTTC. Translated, it gives CASSETGHGYNEQFF.

V is TRBV11-2 and J is TRBJ2-3; TRBD1 matches 8 bases. Germline V gene data show CDR1 as SGHAT and CDR2 as FQNNGV. The ends lost 5 bases at V and 4 bases at J; junction bases unmatched: 8. CDR3 length: 15 residues. CDR3 DNA: TGTGCCAGCAGCCCTAGGACAGGGTTCGCAGATACGCAGTATTTT. Amino acids: CASSPRTGFADTQYF.

The chain uses TRBV6-1 and TRBJ1-4; tentative D call: TRBD1 (5 bases). CDR3 size: 14 residues. Between the trimmed V and J ends, which lost 1 base and 8 bases, there was a span of 11 bases. Germline V gives CDR1 MNHNS, CDR2 SASEGT. The DNA of the CDR3 is TGTGCCAGCAGTGAAGGGGGAGGGGAGGAAAAACTGTTTTTT. It is translated as CASSEGGGEEKLFF.

The chain uses TRBV19 and TRBJ1-5, with a tentative D call TRBD1 (6 bases). Germline V gene data show CDR1 as LNHDA and CDR2 as SQIVND (reference sequence). The CDR3 is made up of 15 amino acids. V was clipped by 6 bases and J by 0 bases, with 12 bases between them. The CDR3 region is CASSPGGLSNQPQHF. The CDR3 region has the DNA TGTGCCAGTAGCCCCGGGGGGCTTAGCAATCAGCCCCAGCATTTT.

The CDR3 nucleotides are TGTGCCAGCAGTTACAGGGTGCCTCAGCCCCAGCATTTT. Protein sequence: CASSYRVPQPQHF. The chain couples TRBV2 to TRBJ1-5; D possibly corresponds to TRBD1 (6 bases). The CDR3 has 13 amino acids. The germline V gene has CDR1 SNHLY and CDR2 FYNNEI. V lost 5 bases and J 6 bases, leaving 11 bases between the germline ends.

The chain employs TRBV5-6 and TRBJ1-3; 11 bases are shared with TRBD1. Per the germline V gene, CDR1 is SGHDT and CDR2 is YYEEEE. The CDR3 is 15 residues long. The J segment lost 5 bases and the V segment lost 3 bases, leaving 4 bases of the junction unmatched. CDR3 loop: CASSSPDRGRNTIYF. CDR3 nucleotides: TGTGCCAGCAGCTCACCGGACAGGGGGCGAAACACCATATATTTT.

The chain links TRBV9 to TRBJ2-3; 14 bases are shared with TRBD2. The CDR3 runs 13 residues. Germline V gene data show CDR1 as SGDLS and CDR2 as YYNGEE. Unmatched junction bases numbered 6, after V lost 4 bases and J lost 14 bases. The CDR3 loop reads CASSPTTSGGGYF. In nucleotides, the CDR3 is TGTGCCAGCAGCCCCACGACTAGCGGGGGGGGGTATTTT.

This chain joins TRBV5-1 and TRBJ2-3, with 8 bases fitting TRBD2. CDR3 length equals 14 residues. After removal of 1 base from V and 6 bases from J, the junction contained 4 bases not matched to a gene. From germline, CDR1 is SGHRS and CDR2 YFSETQ. CDR3 amino acids: CASSLSGRVDTQYF. CDR3 nucleotide sequence: TGCGCCAGCAGCTTGAGCGGGAGAGTGGATACGCAGTATTTT. Supplemented by reference TRBV5-1 and TRBJ2-3, the full variable domain reads KAGVTQTPRYLIKTRGQQVTLSCSPISGHRSVSWYQQTPGQGLQFLFEYFSETQRNKGNFPGRFSGRQFSNSRSEMNVSTLELGDSALYLCASSLSGRVDTQYFGPGTRLTVL.

The chain uses TRBV5-1 and TRBJ2-2; 8 bases fit TRBD2. Germline V gene lookup returns CDR1 SGHRS and CDR2 YFSETQ. This CDR3 region has 16 residues. V trimming: 5 bases; J trimming: 0 bases; junction bases outside the gene matches: 6. Here the CDR3 DNA reads TGCGCCAGCAGGGTTGGTAGCGGGGCGAACACCGGGGAGCTGTTTTTT. This codes for CASRVGSGANTGELFF.

This clone was seen once. The CDR3 region is CASSLGEGGVGEAFF. The CDR3 nucleotides are TGTGCCAGCAGCTTGGGAGAGGGAGGGGTCGGTGAAGCTTTCTTT. The chain is built from TRBV5-4 and TRBJ1-1; D possibly corresponds to TRBD1 (5 bases). Deletions cut 0 bases from V and 7 bases from J, with 16 bases between. The germline CDR1 and CDR2 sequences are SGHNT and YYREEE (reference sequence). This CDR3 has 15 amino acids. Supplemented by reference TRBV5-4 and TRBJ1-1, the full variable domain reads ETGVTQSPTHLIKTRGQQVTLRCSSQSGHNTVSWYQQALGQGPQFIFQYYREEENGRGNFPPRFSGLQFPNYSSELNVNALELDDSALYLCASSLGEGGVGEAFFGQGTRLTVV.

The CDR3 nucleotides are TGTGCCAGCAGCGGGACAGGGCTATGGATCGGAGCTTTCTTT. Its protein product is CASSGTGLWIGAFF. This sequence joins TRBV28 and TRBJ1-1, with 9 bases that match TRBD1. The CDR3 runs to 14 residues. V lost 6 bases, J lost 10 bases, and 12 bases stayed unmatched. Germline V CDR1 and CDR2: MDHEN, SYDVKM.

The gene calls are TRBV19 and TRBJ1-4, with a weak D call TRBD1 (5 bases). V lost 0 bases and J 10 bases, leaving 15 bases between the germline ends. Germline lookup yields CDR1 LNHDA and CDR2 SQIVND (reference sequence). This CDR3 is 15 amino acids long. This CDR3 reads CASSIDQGSARKLFF. The CDR3 DNA reads TGTGCCAGTAGTATAGATCAGGGATCAGCGAGAAAACTGTTTTTT.

The genes are TRBV7-6 and TRBJ1-4; tentatively, D is TRBD1 (6 bases). The CDR3 covers 15 residues. Between the trimmed V and J ends, which lost 1 base and 3 bases, there was a span of 9 bases. CDR1 and CDR2 from the germline V gene are SGHVS and FNYEAQ. This CDR3 reads CASSLEDSANEKLFF. CDR3 bases: TGTGCCAGCAGCTTAGAGGACAGCGCTAATGAAAAACTGTTTTTT.

This clone turned up a few times. V gene TRBV19 combines with J gene TRBJ1-4; 12 bases map to TRBD1. The junction had 5 bases not matched to a gene; V was cut back by 4 bases and J by 2 bases. The germline CDR1 and CDR2 sequences are LNHDA and SQIVND (reference sequence). The CDR3 is 17 residues long. CDR3 in DNA: TGTGCCAGTAGTAATCCGGGACAGGGGGCGACTAATGAAAAACTGTTTTTT. Amino acids: CASSNPGQGATNEKLFF.

The gene calls are TRBV15 and TRBJ1-5; no firm D call. V lost 3 bases to trimming and J lost 0 bases, with 6 bases between them. The CDR3 loop spans 14 amino acids. CDR1 and CDR2 (germline): LNHNV, YYDKDF (reference sequence). DNA of the CDR3: TGTGCCACCAGCAGTTTCTATAGCAATCAGCCCCAGCATTTT. It translates to CATSSFYSNQPQHF.

The chain joins TRBV27 to TRBJ1-4; tentatively, D is TRBD1 (5 bases). Germline V CDR1 and CDR2: MNHEY, SMNVEV (reference sequence). The CDR3 runs 14 residues. V gave up 5 bases and J gave up 8 bases, with 15 bases separating them. The CDR3 loop is CASSPTGDWEKLFF. The CDR3 DNA reads as TGTGCCAGCAGTCCAACGGGGGATTGGGAAAAACTGTTTTTT.

The V call is TRBV27, the J call TRBJ1-1, with TRBD1 as a possible D gene (5 bases). Germline-derived CDR1 and CDR2 are MNHEY and SMNVEV (reference sequence). The CDR3 loop spans 15 amino acids. Trimming shortened V by 1 base and J by 1 base, and 10 bases separated the two germline ends. The CDR3 sequence is CASSLFGGGNTEAFF. CDR3 DNA sequence: TGTGCCAGCAGTTTATTTGGGGGGGGGAACACTGAAGCTTTCTTT.

This clone was counted a single time. The chain joins TRBV11-2 to TRBJ2-5; TRBD2 aligns across 13 bases. V dropped 4 bases and J dropped 5; count of bases not matched to a gene: 7. The germline CDR1 and CDR2 sequences are SGHAT and FQNNGV. The CDR3 loop spans 16 amino acids. The CDR3 DNA follows: TGTGCCAGCAGCTCTGGGACTAGCGGGGCTCCGGAGACCCAGTACTTC. Translating gives CASSSGTSGAPETQYF.

The chain links TRBV6-5 to TRBJ2-7; 9 bases are a match to TRBD1. The CDR3 extends over 12 amino acids. CDR1 MNHEY and CDR2 SVGAGI come from the germline V gene. The CDR3 DNA reads TGTGCTACCGGGACAGGGTTCTACGAGCAGTACTTC. Amino acids: CATGTGFYEQYF.